This record covers a single T cell receptor (beta chain). The CDR3 runs 14 residues. J was trimmed by 2 bases and V by 9 bases; bases with no gene match: 5. CDR1 LNHDA and CDR2 SQIVND come from the germline V gene (reference sequence). The record originates from a study of blood T cell repertoires in COVID-19. Study-wide context: Samples representing acute and convalescent COVID-19 were sourced from the United States, Italy and Spain. T cells, B-cell-depleted T cells, or PBMCs provided the cDNA or gDNA that served as material.

How the authors handled the data: Amplification from reference gene primers served as the basis for estimated nucleated cell counts. TCRdb's copy holds only in-frame clones and misses some; the assay was immunoSEQ multiplex PCR. For V, J and clone size, that table is used; D and trimming come from the DNA. The sample has roughly 130,000 clones, roughly 90% seen once. This clonotype was sampled from a man between 50 and 59 years old with active COVID-19. Material for sequencing was peripheral blood. J is TRBJ1-4 and V is TRBV19; TRBD1 matches at 8 bases. The CDR3 loop is CASSTGDTNEKLFF. The CDR3 coding sequence is TGTGCCAGCTCGACAGGGGATACTAATGAAAAACTGTTTTTT.